The clone carrying this TCR beta chain was seen only a few times. These data originate in a study of T cells of healthy individuals. From the 5' RACE reads, TCRdb called clonotypes with MiXCR, one entry per CDR3 protein. The data contain tens of thousands of distinct CDR3 sequences, about 5.5% of them singletons. Per the germline V gene, CDR1 is SGHTA and CDR2 is FQGNSA. This CDR3 is 13 amino acids long. Trimming cost V 4 bases and J 5 bases, with 9 bases left between them. The source of this sequence is a female donor in good health. The rearrangement links TRBV7-2 to TRBJ2-1; D not certain. This chain's CDR3 is CASSSLANNEQFF. As DNA, the CDR3 is TGTGCCAGCAGCTCCCTGGCCAACAATGAGCAGTTCTTC.